The clone carrying this T cell receptor beta chain was counted between two and nine times. The V and J ends lost 4 bases and 5 bases, in that order; junction bases with no gene match: 9. This CDR3 spans 15 amino acids. Germline values: CDR1 SGDLS, CDR2 YYNGEE. Original data processing: Estimation of nucleated cell counts was performed using reference gene primer amplification. Profiling relied on immunoSEQ multiplex PCR, and the TCRdb table lists in-frame clones only, not all of them. Clone size and V and J calls were adopted from that table, with D and trimming inferred from the DNA. The sample holds a few hundred thousand clones; more than 75% are singletons and the top ten take over 2%. The data originate from a study of blood T cell repertoires in COVID-19. Study at large: Donors in the United States, Italy and Spain gave samples during acute or convalescent COVID-19. PBMCs, B-cell-depleted T cells, or T cells were the source of the cDNA or gDNA that made up the material.

J is TRBJ1-1 and V is TRBV9, with 9 positions matching TRBD1. Sequenced input: peripheral blood. The sequence was obtained from a woman aged 45-60 years with acute or convalescent COVID-19. The CDR3 loop is CASSSQRTGDTEAFF. The CDR3 DNA reads TGTGCCAGCAGCTCACAACGGACAGGGGATACTGAAGCTTTCTTT.